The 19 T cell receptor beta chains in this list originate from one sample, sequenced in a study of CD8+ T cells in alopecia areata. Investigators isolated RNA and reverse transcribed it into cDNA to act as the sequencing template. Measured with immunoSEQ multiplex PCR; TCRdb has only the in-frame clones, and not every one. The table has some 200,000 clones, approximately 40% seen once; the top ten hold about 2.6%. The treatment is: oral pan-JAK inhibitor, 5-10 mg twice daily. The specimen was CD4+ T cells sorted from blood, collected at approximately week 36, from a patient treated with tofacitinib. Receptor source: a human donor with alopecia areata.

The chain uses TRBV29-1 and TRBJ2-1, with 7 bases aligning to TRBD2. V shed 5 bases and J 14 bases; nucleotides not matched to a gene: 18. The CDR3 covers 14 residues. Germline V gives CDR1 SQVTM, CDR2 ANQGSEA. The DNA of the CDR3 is TGCAGCGTTCCCAAGAGAGGGACTATCAATGGGGAGTTCTTC. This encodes CSVPKRGTINGEFF.

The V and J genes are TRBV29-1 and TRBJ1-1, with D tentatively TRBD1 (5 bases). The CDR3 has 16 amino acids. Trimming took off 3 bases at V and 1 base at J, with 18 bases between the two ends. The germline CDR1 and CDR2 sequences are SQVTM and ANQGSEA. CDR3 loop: CSVDWQGRATNTEAFF. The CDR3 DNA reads TGCAGCGTTGATTGGCAGGGACGAGCTACGAACACTGAAGCTTTCTTT.

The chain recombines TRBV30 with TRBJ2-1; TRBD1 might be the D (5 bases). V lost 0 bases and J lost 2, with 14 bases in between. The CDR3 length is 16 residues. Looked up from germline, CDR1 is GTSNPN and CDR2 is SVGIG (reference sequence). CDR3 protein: CAWSVIRTSPYNEQFF. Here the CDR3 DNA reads TGTGCCTGGAGTGTTATTAGGACATCACCCTACAATGAGCAGTTCTTC.

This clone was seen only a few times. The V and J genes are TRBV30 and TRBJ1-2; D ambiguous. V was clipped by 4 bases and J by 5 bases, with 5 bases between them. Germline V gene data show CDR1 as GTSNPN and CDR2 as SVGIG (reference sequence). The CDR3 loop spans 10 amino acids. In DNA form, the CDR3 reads TGTGCCTGGAATAGGTATGGCTACACCTTC. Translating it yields CAWNRYGYTF. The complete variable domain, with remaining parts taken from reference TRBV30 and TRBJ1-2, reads SQTIHQWPATLVQPVGSPLSLECTVEGTSNPNLYWYRQAAGRGLQLLFYSVGIGQISSEVPQNLSASRPQDRQFILSSKKLLLSDSGFYLCAWNRYGYTFGSGTRLTVV.

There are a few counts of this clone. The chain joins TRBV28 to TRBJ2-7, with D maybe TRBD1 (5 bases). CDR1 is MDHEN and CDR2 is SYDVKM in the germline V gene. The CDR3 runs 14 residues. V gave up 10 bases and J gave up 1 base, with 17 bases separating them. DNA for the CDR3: TGTGCCATCATACCGTTGGCAGGGTCCTACGAGCAGTACTTC. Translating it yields CAIIPLAGSYEQYF.

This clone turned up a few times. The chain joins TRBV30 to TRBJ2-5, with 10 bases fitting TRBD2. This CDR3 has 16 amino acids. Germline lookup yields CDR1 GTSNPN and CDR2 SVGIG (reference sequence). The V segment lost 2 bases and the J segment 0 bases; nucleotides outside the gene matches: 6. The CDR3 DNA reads TGTGCCTGGAGTAACCCGGGACTAGCGAACCAAGAGACCCAGTACTTC. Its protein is CAWSNPGLANQETQYF.

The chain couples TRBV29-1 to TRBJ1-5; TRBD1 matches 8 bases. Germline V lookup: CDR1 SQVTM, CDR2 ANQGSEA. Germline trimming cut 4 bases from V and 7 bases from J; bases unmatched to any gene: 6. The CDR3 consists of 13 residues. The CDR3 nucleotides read TGCAGCGTTGGTGGACAGGGAGGGCAGCCCCAGCATTTT. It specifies CSVGGQGGQPQHF.

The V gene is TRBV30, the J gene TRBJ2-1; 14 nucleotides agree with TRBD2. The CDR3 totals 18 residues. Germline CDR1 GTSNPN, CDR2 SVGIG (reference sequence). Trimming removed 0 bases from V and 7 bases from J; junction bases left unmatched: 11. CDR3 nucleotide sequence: TGTGCCTGGAGTGTACCGGTGGGGACTAGCGGGAGATGGAATGAGCAGTTCTTC. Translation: CAWSVPVGTSGRWNEQFF.

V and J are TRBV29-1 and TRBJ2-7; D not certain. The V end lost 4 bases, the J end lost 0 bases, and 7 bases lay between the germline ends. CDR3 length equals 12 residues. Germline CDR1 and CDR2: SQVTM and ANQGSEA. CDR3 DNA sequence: TGCAGCGTTGCGGTGAGCTCCTACGAGCAGTACTTC. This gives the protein CSVAVSSYEQYF.

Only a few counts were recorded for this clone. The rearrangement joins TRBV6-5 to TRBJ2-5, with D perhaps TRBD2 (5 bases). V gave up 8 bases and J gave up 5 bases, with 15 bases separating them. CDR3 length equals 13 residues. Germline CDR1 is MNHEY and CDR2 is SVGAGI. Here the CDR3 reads CASSQRSGETQYF. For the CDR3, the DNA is TGTGCCAGCTCCCAGCGGAGTGGGGAGACCCAGTACTTC.

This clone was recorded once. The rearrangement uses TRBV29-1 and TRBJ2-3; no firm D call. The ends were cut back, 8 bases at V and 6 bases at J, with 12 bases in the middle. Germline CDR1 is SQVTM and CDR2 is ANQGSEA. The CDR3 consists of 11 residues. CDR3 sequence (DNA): TGCAGCCATTCCCGTGGGGATACGCAGTATTTT. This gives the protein CSHSRGDTQYF.

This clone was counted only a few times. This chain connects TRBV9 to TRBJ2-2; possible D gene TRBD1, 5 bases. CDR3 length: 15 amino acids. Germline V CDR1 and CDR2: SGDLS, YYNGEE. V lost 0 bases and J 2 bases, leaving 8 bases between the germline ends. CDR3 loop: CASSVETANTGELFF. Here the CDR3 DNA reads TGTGCCAGCAGCGTAGAGACAGCTAACACCGGGGAGCTGTTTTTT. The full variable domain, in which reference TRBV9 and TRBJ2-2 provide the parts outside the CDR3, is DSGVTQTPKHLITATGQRVTLRCSPRSGDLSVYWYQQSLDQGLQFLIQYYNGEERAKGNILERFSAQQFPDLHSELNLSSLELGDSALYFCASSVETANTGELFFGEGSRLTVL.

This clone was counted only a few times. As DNA, the CDR3 is TGTGCTAGTTCGGGCAACAATGAGCAGTTCTTC. Its protein is CASSGNNEQFF. The chain is built from TRBV12-5 and TRBJ2-1; D call uncertain. Trimming removed 8 bases at V and 5 bases at J, with 7 bases between. This CDR3 comprises 11 residues. Germline V gene lookup returns CDR1 LGHNT and CDR2 FRNRAP.

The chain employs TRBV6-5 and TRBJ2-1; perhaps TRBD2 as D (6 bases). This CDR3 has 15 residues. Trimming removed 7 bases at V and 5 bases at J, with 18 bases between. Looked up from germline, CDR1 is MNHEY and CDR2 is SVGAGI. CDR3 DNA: TGTGCCAGCATACAGACTGGAGGGCGACACAATGAGCAGTTCTTC. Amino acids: CASIQTGGRHNEQFF.

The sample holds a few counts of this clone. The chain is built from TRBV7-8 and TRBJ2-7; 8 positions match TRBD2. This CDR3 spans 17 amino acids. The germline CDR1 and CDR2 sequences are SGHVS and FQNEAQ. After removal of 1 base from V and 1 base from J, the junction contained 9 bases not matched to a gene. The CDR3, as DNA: TGTGCCAGCAGCTTAGTCCCCCCTAGCGGGTCGTCCTACGAGCAGTACTTC. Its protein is CASSLVPPSGSSYEQYF.

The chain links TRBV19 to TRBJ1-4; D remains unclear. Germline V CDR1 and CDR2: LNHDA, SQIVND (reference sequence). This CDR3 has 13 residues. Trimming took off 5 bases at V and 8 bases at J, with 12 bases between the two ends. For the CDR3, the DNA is TGTGCCAGTAGTTCCCGACTGTGGGAAAAACTGTTTTTT. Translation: CASSSRLWEKLFF.

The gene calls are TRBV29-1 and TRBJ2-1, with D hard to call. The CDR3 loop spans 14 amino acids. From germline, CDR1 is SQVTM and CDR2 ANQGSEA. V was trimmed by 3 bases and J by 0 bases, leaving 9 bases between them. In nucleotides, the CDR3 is TGCAGCGTTGACAGTACCTTCTCCTACAATGAGCAGTTCTTC. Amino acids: CSVDSTFSYNEQFF.

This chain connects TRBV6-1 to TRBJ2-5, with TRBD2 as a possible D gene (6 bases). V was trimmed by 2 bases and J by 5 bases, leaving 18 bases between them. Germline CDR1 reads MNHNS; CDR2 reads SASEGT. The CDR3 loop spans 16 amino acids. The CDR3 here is CASSEFHRTAGETQYF. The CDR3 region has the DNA TGTGCCAGCAGTGAATTTCATAGGACTGCGGGGGAGACCCAGTACTTC.

The CDR3 spells CASSQESTGGGYTF. CDR3 DNA sequence: TGCGCCAGCAGCCAAGAGTCCACAGGGGGAGGCTACACCTTC. This chain joins TRBV4-1 and TRBJ1-2; TRBD1 matches at 8 bases. This CDR3 has 14 amino acids. The V gene's germline CDR1 is MGHRA and CDR2 YSYEKL. The ends lost 0 bases at V and 8 bases at J; junction bases unmatched: 5.